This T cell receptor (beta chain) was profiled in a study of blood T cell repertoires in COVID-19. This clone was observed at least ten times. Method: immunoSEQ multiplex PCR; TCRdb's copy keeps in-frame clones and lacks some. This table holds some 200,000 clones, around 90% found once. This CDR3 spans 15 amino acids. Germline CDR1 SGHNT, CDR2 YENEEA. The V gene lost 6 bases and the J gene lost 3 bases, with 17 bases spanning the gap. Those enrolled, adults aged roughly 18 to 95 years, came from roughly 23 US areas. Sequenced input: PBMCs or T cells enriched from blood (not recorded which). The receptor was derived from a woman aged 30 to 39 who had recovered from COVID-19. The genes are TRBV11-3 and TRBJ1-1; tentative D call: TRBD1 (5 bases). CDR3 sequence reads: CASRGDWGVDTEAFF. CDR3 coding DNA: TGTGCCAGCAGGGGGGACTGGGGGGTCGACACTGAAGCTTTCTTT.